Listed below are T cell receptor beta chains from one sample, sequenced in a study of cytomegalovirus exposure and HLA in healthy donors. Libraries were prepared by immunoSEQ multiplex PCR; TCRdb keeps only in-frame clonotypes and omits some of them. The sample shows 200,000 or so clones, over 70% of them seen only once. Source material: PBMCs. These receptors were obtained from a man aged 45 to 65 in good health and CMV-seronegative. Both conserved end residues are part of each CDR3. D genes are given only for firm matches. Size is stated for part of the rows, as once, few or many counts, or as a class when the clone is expanded.

CDR3 protein: CASSMRTGRADTQYF; CDR3 DNA: TGTGCCAGTAGTATGAGGACAGGGCGAGCGGATACGCAGTATTTT; D gene: TRBD1; V gene: TRBV19; clone size: -; J gene: TRBJ2-3
CDR3 protein: CASSRAAGGFTDTQYF; CDR3 DNA: TGTGCCAGCAGCCGCGCAGCGGGGGGATTCACAGATACGCAGTATTTT; D gene: TRBD2; V gene: TRBV2; clone size: once; J gene: TRBJ2-3
CDR3 protein: CAISGGPEETQYF; CDR3 DNA: TGTGCCATCTCGGGGGGGCCAGAAGAGACCCAGTACTTC; D gene: TRBD2; V gene: TRBV10-3; clone size: -; J gene: TRBJ2-5
CDR3 protein: CASSQGSGYEQYF; CDR3 DNA: TGCGCCAGCAGCCAAGGGTCGGGCTACGAGCAGTACTTC; D gene: -; V gene: TRBV4-3; clone size: -; J gene: TRBJ2-7
CDR3 protein: CASSQQGGDSPLHF; CDR3 DNA: TGTGCCAGCAGTCAGCAGGGTGGGGATTCACCCCTCCACTTT; D gene: -; V gene: TRBV5-5; clone size: -; J gene: TRBJ1-6
CDR3 protein: CASSVGGGVYYEQYF; CDR3 DNA: TGTGCCAGCAGCGTAGGCGGGGGGGTTTACTACGAGCAGTACTTC; D gene: TRBD2; V gene: TRBV9; clone size: -; J gene: TRBJ2-7
CDR3 protein: CASSAGQAKNEKLFF; CDR3 DNA: TGTGCCAGTAGTGCCGGACAGGCAAAAAATGAAAAACTGTTTTTT; D gene: TRBD1; V gene: TRBV19; clone size: -; J gene: TRBJ1-4
CDR3 protein: CASSDGTSNEQYF; CDR3 DNA: TGTGCCAGCAGCGACGGGACATCCAACGAGCAGTACTTC; D gene: -; V gene: TRBV7-6; clone size: -; J gene: TRBJ2-7
CDR3 protein: CASSNRGEWQYF; CDR3 DNA: TGTGCCAGCAGTAACAGGGGGGAGTGGCAGTACTTC; D gene: TRBD1; V gene: TRBV7-2; clone size: -; J gene: TRBJ2-7
CDR3 protein: CASTGTITQDGGYTF; CDR3 DNA: TGCGCCAGCACCGGGACAATAACTCAAGACGGCGGCTACACCTTC; D gene: -; V gene: TRBV4-3; clone size: few; J gene: TRBJ1-2
CDR3 protein: CASSSLQGSGELFF; CDR3 DNA: TGTGCCAGCAGCTCGTTACAGGGAAGCGGGGAGCTGTTTTTT; D gene: -; V gene: TRBV11-2; clone size: -; J gene: TRBJ2-2
CDR3 protein: CASSASGGPMNTEAFF; CDR3 DNA: TGTGCCAGCTCAGCCTCCGGGGGGCCCATGAACACTGAAGCTTTCTTT; D gene: -; V gene: TRBV18; clone size: -; J gene: TRBJ1-1
CDR3 protein: CASSVDTGELFF; CDR3 DNA: TGTGCCAGCTCAGTCGACACCGGGGAGCTGTTTTTT; D gene: -; V gene: TRBV18; clone size: -; J gene: TRBJ2-2
CDR3 protein: CASSPAGQGDLQYF; CDR3 DNA: TGCGCCAGCAGCCCAGCAGGACAGGGTGATTTACAGTACTTC; D gene: TRBD1; V gene: TRBV5-1; clone size: -; J gene: TRBJ2-7
CDR3 protein: CAISGHGQGSTDTQYF; CDR3 DNA: TGTGCCATCAGTGGTCACGGACAGGGTAGCACAGATACGCAGTATTTT; D gene: TRBD1; V gene: TRBV10-3; clone size: -; J gene: TRBJ2-3
CDR3 protein: CASSQDGRDQPQHF; CDR3 DNA: TGCGCCAGCAGCCAAGATGGGCGGGATCAGCCCCAGCATTTT; D gene: -; V gene: TRBV4-1; clone size: -; J gene: TRBJ1-5
CDR3 protein: CASSAIGETQYF; CDR3 DNA: TGCGCCAGCAGTGCCATCGGGGAGACCCAGTACTTC; D gene: -; V gene: TRBV10-1; clone size: -; J gene: TRBJ2-5
CDR3 protein: CASSLGVLGADEQYF; CDR3 DNA: TGTGCCAGCAGTTTAGGAGTCCTAGGGGCCGACGAGCAGTACTTC; D gene: -; V gene: TRBV6-5; clone size: -; J gene: TRBJ2-7
CDR3 protein: CASSFKTQNPGETQYF; CDR3 DNA: TGTGCCAGCAGCTTCAAGACACAGAATCCTGGGGAGACCCAGTACTTC; D gene: -; V gene: TRBV5-4; clone size: once; J gene: TRBJ2-5
CDR3 protein: CASSSRGETYEQYF; CDR3 DNA: TGTGCCAGTAGCAGTCGCGGAGAGACTTACGAGCAGTACTTC; D gene: -; V gene: TRBV19; clone size: -; J gene: TRBJ2-7
CDR3 protein: CASSLRAGGSNQPQHF; CDR3 DNA: TGTGCCAGCAGTTTAAGGGCAGGGGGAAGCAATCAGCCCCAGCATTTT; D gene: TRBD1; V gene: TRBV27; clone size: once; J gene: TRBJ1-5
CDR3 protein: CASSGGMETDTQYF; CDR3 DNA: TGTGCCAGCAGCGGAGGGATGGAAACAGATACGCAGTATTTT; D gene: -; V gene: TRBV5-4; clone size: -; J gene: TRBJ2-3
CDR3 protein: CASSDTGGPTNEKLFF; CDR3 DNA: TGTGCCAGCAGTGATACAGGGGGACCAACTAATGAAAAACTGTTTTTT; D gene: TRBD1; V gene: TRBV2; clone size: -; J gene: TRBJ1-4
CDR3 protein: CASSLYTGELFF; CDR3 DNA: TGTGCCAGTAGTCTATACACCGGGGAGCTGTTTTTT; D gene: -; V gene: TRBV19; clone size: -; J gene: TRBJ2-2
CDR3 protein: CASSVGQTTDTQYF; CDR3 DNA: TGTGCCAGCAGCGTAGGACAGACTACAGATACGCAGTATTTT; D gene: -; V gene: TRBV9; clone size: -; J gene: TRBJ2-3
CDR3 protein: CASSDSYGYTF; CDR3 DNA: TGCGCCAGCAGCGACTCTTATGGCTACACCTTC; D gene: -; V gene: TRBV4-1; clone size: few; J gene: TRBJ1-2
CDR3 protein: CASSVHLGEQFF; CDR3 DNA: TGCGCCAGCAGCGTCCATCTCGGGGAGCAGTTCTTC; D gene: -; V gene: TRBV5-1; clone size: few; J gene: TRBJ2-1
CDR3 protein: CASSLSPGDTQYF; CDR3 DNA: TGCGCCAGCAGCCTTTCACCGGGGGATACGCAGTATTTT; D gene: -; V gene: TRBV4-3; clone size: once; J gene: TRBJ2-3
CDR3 protein: CASSQGYQGGGEQYF; CDR3 DNA: TGCGCCAGCAGCCAAGGTTATCAGGGAGGTGGCGAGCAGTACTTC; D gene: -; V gene: TRBV4-1; clone size: -; J gene: TRBJ2-7
CDR3 protein: CALAQNTGELFF; CDR3 DNA: TGTGCCTTGGCCCAGAACACCGGGGAGCTGTTTTTT; D gene: -; V gene: TRBV7-9; clone size: -; J gene: TRBJ2-2
CDR3 protein: CASSWGPTSGMYNEQFF; CDR3 DNA: TGTGCCAGCAGCTGGGGTCCGACTAGCGGGATGTACAATGAGCAGTTCTTC; D gene: TRBD2; V gene: TRBV7-8; clone size: -; J gene: TRBJ2-1
CDR3 protein: CASSPGSGGDYNEQFF; CDR3 DNA: TGTGCCAGCAGCCCGGGGAGCGGGGGGGACTACAATGAGCAGTTCTTC; D gene: TRBD2; V gene: TRBV7-3; clone size: -; J gene: TRBJ2-1
CDR3 protein: CASSEPGTSYEQYF; CDR3 DNA: TGCGCCAGCAGTGAACCGGGAACCTCCTACGAGCAGTACTTC; D gene: -; V gene: TRBV10-2; clone size: -; J gene: TRBJ2-7
CDR3 protein: CASSLLGATNEKLFF; CDR3 DNA: TGTGCCAGCAGCTTGTTGGGGGCGACTAATGAAAAACTGTTTTTT; D gene: -; V gene: TRBV5-8; clone size: -; J gene: TRBJ1-4
CDR3 protein: CASSEGGWSANYGYTF; CDR3 DNA: TGTGCCAGTAGTGAGGGCGGCTGGTCAGCTAACTATGGCTACACCTTC; D gene: -; V gene: TRBV19; clone size: -; J gene: TRBJ1-2
CDR3 protein: CASSGLEETQYF; CDR3 DNA: TGTGCCAGCAGTGGTCTCGAGGAGACCCAGTACTTC; D gene: -; V gene: TRBV2; clone size: many; J gene: TRBJ2-5
CDR3 protein: CASSPRGSGGRGGANVLTF; CDR3 DNA: TGTGCCAGTAGTCCCCGCGGAAGCGGGGGGCGAGGCGGGGCCAACGTCCTGACTTTC; D gene: TRBD2; V gene: TRBV19; clone size: -; J gene: TRBJ2-6
CDR3 protein: CAIGLAGYNQETQYF; CDR3 DNA: TGTGCCATCGGACTAGCGGGGTACAACCAAGAGACCCAGTACTTC; D gene: TRBD2; V gene: TRBV10-3; clone size: once; J gene: TRBJ2-5
CDR3 protein: CAGGYEQFF; CDR3 DNA: TGTGCCGGTGGCTATGAGCAGTTCTTC; D gene: -; V gene: TRBV9; clone size: -; J gene: TRBJ2-1
CDR3 protein: CASSSNGGLAGVGRQYF; CDR3 DNA: TGTGCCAGCAGCTCGAACGGGGGACTAGCGGGGGTTGGGCGGCAGTACTTC; D gene: TRBD2; V gene: TRBV9; clone size: -; J gene: TRBJ2-7
CDR3 protein: CASSLEQGHTGELFF; CDR3 DNA: TGTGCCAGCAGTTTAGAACAGGGCCACACCGGGGAGCTGTTTTTT; D gene: -; V gene: TRBV7-6; clone size: -; J gene: TRBJ2-2
CDR3 protein: CASSLRTGTTYEQYF; CDR3 DNA: TGCGCCAGCAGCTTGAGGACAGGAACGACCTACGAGCAGTACTTC; D gene: TRBD1; V gene: TRBV5-1; clone size: -; J gene: TRBJ2-7
CDR3 protein: CASSNKETQYF; CDR3 DNA: TGTGCCAGCAGCAATAAAGAGACCCAGTACTTC; D gene: -; V gene: TRBV5-6; clone size: -; J gene: TRBJ2-5
CDR3 protein: CASSIFGGSPYEQYF; CDR3 DNA: TGTGCCAGTAGTATATTCGGCGGAAGCCCCTACGAGCAGTACTTC; D gene: -; V gene: TRBV19; clone size: -; J gene: TRBJ2-7
CDR3 protein: CASSLQGAAGNTIYF; CDR3 DNA: TGTGCCAGCAGCTTACAGGGGGCGGCAGGAAACACCATATATTTT; D gene: TRBD1; V gene: TRBV7-2; clone size: -; J gene: TRBJ1-3
CDR3 protein: CASSTRTGLNEKLFF; CDR3 DNA: TGTGCCAGTAGTACTAGGACAGGTCTGAATGAAAAACTGTTTTTT; D gene: TRBD1; V gene: TRBV19; clone size: -; J gene: TRBJ1-4